This is a list of T cell receptor beta chains from one sample in a study of blood T cells in healthy people across ages. In TCRdb, the 5' RACE reads were re-called with MiXCR into one record per CDR3 protein. This sample yields approximately 1,700,000 distinct CDR3 sequences, of which about two fifths are seen a single time; under 25% belongs to the top ten. Sequenced material: blood. All receptors come from a human donor in good health. Each CDR3 is given with its conserved first and last residue. A D gene is named only where the DNA matches it firmly. Size tells how often a clone was seen (once, few, many) or the class of an expanded clone, and some rows leave it out.

>14|TRBV11-2|-|TRBJ2-7|-
CASSFRQSSYEQYF
TGTGCCAGCAGCTTTCGCCAGAGCTCCTACGAGCAGTACTTC
>17|TRBV27|-|TRBJ2-1|-
CASSSDLRGRLINEQFF
TGTGCCAGCAGTTCGGACCTGCGGGGGCGCTTGATCAATGAGCAGTTCTTC
>15|TRBV9|TRBD1|TRBJ2-7|-
CASSVVGTGGSKQYF
TGTGCCAGCAGCGTAGTCGGGACAGGGGGCTCTAAGCAGTACTTC
>12|TRBV15|-|TRBJ1-4|few
CATSPPSEKLFF
TGTGCCACCAGCCCCCCGAGCGAAAAACTGTTTTTT
>13|TRBV6-6|-|TRBJ1-1|few
CASSSNQGTEAFF
TGTGCCAGCAGTTCGAATCAGGGCACTGAAGCTTTCTTT
>13|TRBV6-2/TRBV6-3|TRBD1|TRBJ2-1|once
CASSHAGGSEQFF
TGTGCCAGCAGCCACGCAGGGGGCAGTGAGCAGTTCTTC
>14|TRBV28|-|TRBJ2-3|-
CASSLAELVSTQYF
TGTGCCAGCAGTTTAGCGGAATTAGTCAGTACGCAGTATTTT
>15|TRBV5-1|-|TRBJ1-2|few
CASSPDPEGWDGYTF
TGCGCCAGCAGTCCGGACCCTGAGGGGTGGGATGGCTACACCTTC
>14|TRBV20-1|TRBD1|TRBJ1-2|few
CSASDLGTDYGYTF
TGCAGTGCTAGCGATTTAGGGACAGATTATGGCTACACCTTC
>17|TRBV7-6|-|TRBJ2-6|-
CASSLTTASSGANVLTF
TGTGCCAGCAGCTTAACCACAGCTAGCTCTGGGGCCAACGTCCTGACTTTC
>15|TRBV6-5|TRBD2|TRBJ2-1|-
CASSYNSGGGDEQFF
TGTGCCAGCAGTTACAATAGCGGGGGGGGTGATGAGCAGTTCTTC
>16|TRBV11-2|TRBD2|TRBJ2-5|few
CASSLGDRLAAETQYF
TGTGCCAGCAGCTTAGGGGACCGACTAGCGGCAGAGACCCAGTACTTC
>17|TRBV7-2|TRBD2|TRBJ2-3|few
CASSPRLAGVSTDTQYF
TGTGCCAGCAGCCCTCGACTAGCGGGGGTGAGCACAGATACGCAGTATTTT
>15|TRBV27|-|TRBJ1-2|once
CASSLSGGPFYGYTF
TGTGCCAGCAGTTTATCCGGGGGCCCTTTCTATGGCTACACCTTC
>14|TRBV5-6|-|TRBJ2-7|-
CATRPWGSSYEQYF
TGTGCCACCAGACCGTGGGGGAGCTCCTACGAGCAGTACTTC
>14|TRBV12-3/TRBV12-4|TRBD1|TRBJ1-4|-
CASSPTGGLEKLFF
TGTGCCAGCAGCCCCACAGGGGGCCTTGAAAAACTGTTTTTT
>14|TRBV7-2|-|TRBJ1-1|few
CASSPGLLATEAFF
TGTGCCAGCAGCCCGGGACTCTTGGCCACTGAAGCTTTCTTT
>16|TRBV29-1|-|TRBJ2-7|-
CSVEAHPGWSYNEQYF
TGCAGCGTTGAAGCGCATCCAGGGTGGTCCTACAATGAGCAGTACTTC
>13|TRBV7-8|-|TRBJ1-1|-
CASSLGALRGAFF
TGTGCCAGCAGCTTAGGGGCACTCCGTGGAGCTTTCTTT
>15|TRBV30|TRBD2|TRBJ2-1|few
CAWSVTAGGYNEQFF
TGTGCCTGGAGTGTAACAGCGGGGGGGTACAATGAGCAGTTCTTC
>13|TRBV20-1|-|TRBJ2-5|-
CSAPGMYQETQYF
TGCAGTGCCCCCGGAATGTACCAAGAGACCCAGTACTTC
>15|TRBV5-1|TRBD2|TRBJ2-3|few
CASSRWRGSTDTQYF
TGCGCCAGCAGCCGGTGGCGGGGGAGCACAGATACGCAGTATTTT
>12|TRBV30|TRBD1|TRBJ2-7|few
CAWSGTGQEQYF
TGTGCCTGGAGCGGGACAGGTCAAGAGCAGTACTTC
>13|TRBV12-3/TRBV12-4|-|TRBJ2-5|-
CATQGGWQETQYF
TGTGCCACCCAAGGGGGATGGCAAGAGACCCAGTACTTC
>16|TRBV7-2|-|TRBJ2-7|-
CASSLGASIVAYEQYF
TGTGCCAGCAGCTTAGGAGCGAGCATAGTGGCCTACGAGCAGTACTTC
>19|TRBV6-1|TRBD2|TRBJ2-7|-
CASRFALAGGQSIHYEQYF
TGTGCCAGCAGATTCGCTCTAGCGGGAGGGCAAAGTATTCACTACGAGCAGTACTTC
>16|TRBV5-1|TRBD1|TRBJ2-1|few
CASSLTRAGGNNEQFF
TGCGCCAGCAGCTTGACCAGGGCAGGGGGCAACAATGAGCAGTTCTTC
>14|TRBV5-1|-|TRBJ2-3|-
CASRDRDSPDTQYF
TGCGCCAGCAGGGACAGAGACTCGCCAGATACGCAGTATTTT
>16|TRBV11-2|TRBD2|TRBJ2-6|-
CASSPGEGSRANVLTF
TGTGCCAGCAGCCCGGGGGAGGGCTCTAGGGCCAACGTCCTGACTTTC
>14|TRBV7-2|-|TRBJ2-7|-
CASSLPPVQTSVYF
TGTGCCAGCAGCTTACCTCCCGTCCAAACATCTGTGTACTTC
>14|TRBV6-1|-|TRBJ2-5|few
CASSDRSGSETQYF
TGTGCCAGCAGTGATCGGTCAGGGAGTGAGACCCAGTACTTC
>14|TRBV20-1|TRBD2|TRBJ2-7|-
CSASSSGGVFEQYF
TGCAGTGCTAGTTCTAGCGGGGGGGTCTTCGAGCAGTACTTC
>13|TRBV6-1|-|TRBJ1-5|-
CASSETGQLPQHF
TGTGCCAGCAGTGAGACAGGCCAACTGCCCCAGCATTTT
>13|TRBV12-3/TRBV12-4|-|TRBJ2-1|-
CASSFQAGNEQFF
TGTGCCAGCAGTTTTCAAGCGGGCAATGAGCAGTTCTTC
>11|TRBV30|-|TRBJ2-5|-
CAWREGETQYF
TGTGCCTGGAGGGAGGGAGAGACCCAGTACTTC
>15|TRBV2|-|TRBJ2-7|-
CASGGRTVSSYEQYF
TGTGCCAGCGGGGGACGCACGGTTAGCTCCTACGAGCAGTACTTC
>12|TRBV20-1|-|TRBJ2-3|-
CSAHEGTDTQYF
TGCAGTGCGCACGAGGGTACAGATACGCAGTATTTT
>15|TRBV12-3/TRBV12-4|TRBD2|TRBJ2-1|-
CASSKTSGAYNEQFF
TGTGCCAGCAGTAAGACTAGCGGGGCCTACAATGAGCAGTTCTTC
>15|TRBV2|TRBD2|TRBJ2-1|once
CASSESLAGNNDQFF
TGTGCCAGCAGTGAAAGTCTAGCGGGGAACAATGATCAGTTCTTC
>15|TRBV6-2/TRBV6-3|-|TRBJ2-3|few
CASQEWDGGPDTQYF
TGTGCCAGCCAAGAGTGGGACGGGGGCCCAGATACGCAGTATTTT
>14|TRBV5-1|-|TRBJ2-5|-
CASTPRRRQETQYF
TGCGCCAGCACTCCTCGGAGGAGACAAGAGACCCAGTACTTC
>14|TRBV12-3/TRBV12-4|TRBD1|TRBJ2-7|-
CASSLTWTGYEQYF
TGTGCCAGCAGTTTAACGTGGACAGGCTACGAGCAGTACTTC
>15|TRBV7-3|-|TRBJ2-1|-
CASSLGPMNYNEQFF
TGTGCCAGCAGCTTAGGACCCATGAATTACAATGAGCAGTTCTTC
>15|TRBV3-1|TRBD1|TRBJ2-5|-
CASSHPTGGIREQYF
TGTGCCAGCAGCCATCCGACAGGGGGCATTAGGGAGCAGTACTTC
>14|TRBV7-9|-|TRBJ2-3|-
CASRLGPGTDTQYF
TGTGCCAGCAGATTAGGCCCTGGCACAGATACGCAGTATTTT
>13|TRBV20-1|-|TRBJ1-2|-
CSASLGEGYGYTF
TGCAGTGCTAGTTTGGGGGAGGGCTATGGCTACACCTTC
>16|TRBV6-6|-|TRBJ2-5|-
CASSYVQGRNQETQYF
TGTGCCAGCAGTTACGTCCAGGGAAGAAACCAAGAGACCCAGTACTTC